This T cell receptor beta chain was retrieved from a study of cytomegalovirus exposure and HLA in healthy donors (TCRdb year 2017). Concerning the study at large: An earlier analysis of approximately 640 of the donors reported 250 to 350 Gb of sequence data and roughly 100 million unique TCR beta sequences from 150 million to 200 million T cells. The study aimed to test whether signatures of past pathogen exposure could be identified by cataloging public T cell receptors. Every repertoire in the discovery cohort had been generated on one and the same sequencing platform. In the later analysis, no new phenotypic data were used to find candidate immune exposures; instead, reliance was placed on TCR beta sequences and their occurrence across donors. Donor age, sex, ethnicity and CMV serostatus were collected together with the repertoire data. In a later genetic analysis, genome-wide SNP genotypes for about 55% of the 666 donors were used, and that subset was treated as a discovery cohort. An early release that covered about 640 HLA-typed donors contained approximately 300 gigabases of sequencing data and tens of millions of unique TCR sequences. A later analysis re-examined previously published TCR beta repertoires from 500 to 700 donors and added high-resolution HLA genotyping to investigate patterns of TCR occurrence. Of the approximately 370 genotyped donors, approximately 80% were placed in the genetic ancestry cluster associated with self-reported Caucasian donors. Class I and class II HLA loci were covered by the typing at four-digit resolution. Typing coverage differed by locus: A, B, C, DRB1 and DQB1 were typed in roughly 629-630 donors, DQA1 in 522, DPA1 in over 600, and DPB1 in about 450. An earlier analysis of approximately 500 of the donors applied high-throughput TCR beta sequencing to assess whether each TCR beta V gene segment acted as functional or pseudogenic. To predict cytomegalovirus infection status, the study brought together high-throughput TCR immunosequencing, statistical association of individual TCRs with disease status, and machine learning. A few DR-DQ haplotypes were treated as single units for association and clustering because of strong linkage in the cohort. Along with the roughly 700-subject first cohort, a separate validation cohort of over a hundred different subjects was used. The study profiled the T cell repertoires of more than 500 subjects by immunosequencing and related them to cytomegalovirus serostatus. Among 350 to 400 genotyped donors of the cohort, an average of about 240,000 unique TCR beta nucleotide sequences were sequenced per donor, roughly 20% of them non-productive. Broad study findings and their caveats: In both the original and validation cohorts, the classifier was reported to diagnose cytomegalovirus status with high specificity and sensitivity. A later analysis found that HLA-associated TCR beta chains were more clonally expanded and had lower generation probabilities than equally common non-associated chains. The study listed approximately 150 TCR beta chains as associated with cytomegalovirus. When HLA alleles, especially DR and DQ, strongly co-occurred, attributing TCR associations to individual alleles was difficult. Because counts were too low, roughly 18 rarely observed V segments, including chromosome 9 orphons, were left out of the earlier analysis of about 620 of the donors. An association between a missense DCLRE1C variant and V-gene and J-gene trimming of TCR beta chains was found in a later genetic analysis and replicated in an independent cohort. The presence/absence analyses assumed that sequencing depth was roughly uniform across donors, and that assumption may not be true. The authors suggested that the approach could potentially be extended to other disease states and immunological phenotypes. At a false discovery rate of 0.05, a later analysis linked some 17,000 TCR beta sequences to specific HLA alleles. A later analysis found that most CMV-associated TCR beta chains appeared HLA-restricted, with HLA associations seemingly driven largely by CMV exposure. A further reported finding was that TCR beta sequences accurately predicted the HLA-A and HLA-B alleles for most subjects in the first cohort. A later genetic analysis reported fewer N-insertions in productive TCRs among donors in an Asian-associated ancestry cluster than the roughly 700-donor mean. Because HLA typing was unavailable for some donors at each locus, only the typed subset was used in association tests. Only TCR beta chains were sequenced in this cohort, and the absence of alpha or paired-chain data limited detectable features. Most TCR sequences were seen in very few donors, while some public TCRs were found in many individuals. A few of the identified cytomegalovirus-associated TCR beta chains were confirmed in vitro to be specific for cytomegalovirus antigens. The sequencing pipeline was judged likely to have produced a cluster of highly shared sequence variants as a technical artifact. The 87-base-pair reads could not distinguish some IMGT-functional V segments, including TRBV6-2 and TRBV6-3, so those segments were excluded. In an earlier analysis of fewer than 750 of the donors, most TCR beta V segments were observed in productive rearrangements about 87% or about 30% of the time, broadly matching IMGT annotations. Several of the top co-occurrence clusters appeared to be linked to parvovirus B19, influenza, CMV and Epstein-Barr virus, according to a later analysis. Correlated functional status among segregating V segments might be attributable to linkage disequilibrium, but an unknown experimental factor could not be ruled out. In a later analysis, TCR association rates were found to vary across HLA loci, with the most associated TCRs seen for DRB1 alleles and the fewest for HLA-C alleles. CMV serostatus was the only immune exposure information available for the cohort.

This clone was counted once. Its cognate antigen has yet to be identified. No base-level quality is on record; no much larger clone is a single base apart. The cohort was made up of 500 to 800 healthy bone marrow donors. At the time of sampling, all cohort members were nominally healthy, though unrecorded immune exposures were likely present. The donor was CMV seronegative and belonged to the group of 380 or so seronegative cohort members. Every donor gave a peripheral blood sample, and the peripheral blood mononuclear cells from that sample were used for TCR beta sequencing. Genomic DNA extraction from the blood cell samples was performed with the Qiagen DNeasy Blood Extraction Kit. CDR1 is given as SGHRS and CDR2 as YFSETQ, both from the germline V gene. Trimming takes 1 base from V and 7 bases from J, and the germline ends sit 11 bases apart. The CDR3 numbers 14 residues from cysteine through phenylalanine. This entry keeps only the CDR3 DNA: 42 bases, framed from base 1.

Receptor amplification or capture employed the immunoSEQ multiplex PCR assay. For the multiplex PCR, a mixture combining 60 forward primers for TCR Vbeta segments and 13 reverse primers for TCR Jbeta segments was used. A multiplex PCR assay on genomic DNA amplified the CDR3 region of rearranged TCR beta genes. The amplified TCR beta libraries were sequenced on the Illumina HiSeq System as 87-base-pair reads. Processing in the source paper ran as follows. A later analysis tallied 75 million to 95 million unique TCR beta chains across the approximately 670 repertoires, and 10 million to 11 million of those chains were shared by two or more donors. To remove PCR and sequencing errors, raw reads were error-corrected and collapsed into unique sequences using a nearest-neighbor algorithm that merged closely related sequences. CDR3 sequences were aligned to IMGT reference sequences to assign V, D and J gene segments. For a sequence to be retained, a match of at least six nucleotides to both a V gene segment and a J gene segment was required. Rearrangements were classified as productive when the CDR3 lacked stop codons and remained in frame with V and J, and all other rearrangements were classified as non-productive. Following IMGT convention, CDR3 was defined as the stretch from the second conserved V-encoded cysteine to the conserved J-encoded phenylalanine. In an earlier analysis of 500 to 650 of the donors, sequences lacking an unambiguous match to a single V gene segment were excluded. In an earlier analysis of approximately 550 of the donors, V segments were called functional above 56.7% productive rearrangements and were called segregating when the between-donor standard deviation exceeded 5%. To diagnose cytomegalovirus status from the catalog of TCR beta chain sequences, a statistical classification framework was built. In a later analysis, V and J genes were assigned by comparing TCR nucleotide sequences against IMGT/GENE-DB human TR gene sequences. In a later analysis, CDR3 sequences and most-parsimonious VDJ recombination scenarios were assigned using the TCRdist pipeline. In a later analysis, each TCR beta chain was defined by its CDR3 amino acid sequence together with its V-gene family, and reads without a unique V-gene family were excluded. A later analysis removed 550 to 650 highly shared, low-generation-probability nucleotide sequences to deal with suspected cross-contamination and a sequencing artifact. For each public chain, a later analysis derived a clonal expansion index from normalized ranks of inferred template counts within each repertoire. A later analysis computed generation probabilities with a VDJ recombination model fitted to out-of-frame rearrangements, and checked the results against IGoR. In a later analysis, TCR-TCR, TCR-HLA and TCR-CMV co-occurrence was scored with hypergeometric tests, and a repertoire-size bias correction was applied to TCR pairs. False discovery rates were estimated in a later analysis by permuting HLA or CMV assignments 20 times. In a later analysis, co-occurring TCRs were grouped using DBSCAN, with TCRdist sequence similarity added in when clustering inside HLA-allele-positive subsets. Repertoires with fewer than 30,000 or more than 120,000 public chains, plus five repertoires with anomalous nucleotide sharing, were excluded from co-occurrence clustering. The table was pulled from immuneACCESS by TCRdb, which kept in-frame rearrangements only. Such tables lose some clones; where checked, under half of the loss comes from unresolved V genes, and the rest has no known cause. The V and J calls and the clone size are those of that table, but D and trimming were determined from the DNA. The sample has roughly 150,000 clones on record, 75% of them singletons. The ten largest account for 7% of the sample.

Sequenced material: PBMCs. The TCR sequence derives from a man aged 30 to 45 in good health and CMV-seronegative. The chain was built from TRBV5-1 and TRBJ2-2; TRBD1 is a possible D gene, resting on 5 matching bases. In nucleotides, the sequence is TGCGCCAGCAGCTTGCAGGGAACGGGCGGGGAGCTGTTTTTT. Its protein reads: CASSLQGTGGELFF. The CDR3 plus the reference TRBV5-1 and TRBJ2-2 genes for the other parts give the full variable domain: KAGVTQTPRYLIKTRGQQVTLSCSPISGHRSVSWYQQTPGQGLQFLFEYFSETQRNKGNFPGRFSGRQFSNSRSEMNVSTLELGDSALYLCASSLQGTGGELFFGEGSRLTVL.